These 30 T cell receptor beta chains were sequenced from one sample in a study of technical replicates of blood from a handful of donors. Using immunoSEQ multiplex PCR, the repertoire was profiled, and TCRdb retains in-frame clones only, with some absent. This table holds more than 90,000 clones, about 95% found once. Sequences were obtained from T cells isolated from PBMCs. The receptor source for this set is a human donor in good health.

This chain connects TRBV12-5 to TRBJ1-5; D is unclear. The CDR3 has 12 residues. Germline CDR1 reads LGHNT; CDR2 reads FRNRAP. Trimming shortened V by 6 bases and J by 7 bases, and 10 bases separated the two germline ends. The CDR3 here is CASGEGRQPQHF. The CDR3 DNA sequence: TGTGCTAGTGGGGAGGGCAGGCAGCCCCAGCATTTT.

J is TRBJ2-1 and V is TRBV11-2; 8 bases match TRBD1. The V gene's germline CDR1 is SGHAT and CDR2 FQNNGV. With 5 bases clipped from V and 6 bases from J, the junction kept 12 bases outside the gene matches. The CDR3 extends over 16 amino acids. In nucleotides, the CDR3 is TGTGCCAGCAGCCCTTTGGGGACAGGTTATGTCAATGAGCAGTTCTTC. Protein product: CASSPLGTGYVNEQFF.

A remark on this clone: Germline and junction disagree at one end, which may indicate a read error. The rearrangement joins TRBV19 to TRBJ1-3; D is ambiguous. Germline V gives CDR1 LNHDA, CDR2 SQIVND (reference sequence). The CDR3 extends over 13 amino acids. The CDR3 DNA sequence: TGTGCCAGTAGTATCTTCCCTGGAGACACCATATATTTT. Amino acid sequence: CASSIFPGDTIYF. The whole variable domain, filled in from reference TRBV19 and TRBJ1-3, reads DGGITQSPKYLFRKEGQNVTLSCEQNLNHDAMYWYRQDPGQGLRLIYYSQIVNDFQKGDIAEGYSVSREKKESFPLTVTSAQKNPTAFYLCASSIFPGDTIYFGEGSWLTVV.

The J gene is TRBJ2-7, the V gene TRBV7-8; TRBD2 might be the D (6 bases). Germline V gene sequence: CDR1 SGHVS, CDR2 FQNEAQ. CDR3 size: 13 residues. Deletions cut 5 bases from V and 3 bases from J, with 11 bases between. The CDR3 here is CASSGGIVYEQYF. In nucleotides, the CDR3 is TGTGCCAGCAGCGGGGGGATTGTCTACGAGCAGTACTTC.

The rearrangement uses TRBV7-6 and TRBJ2-1; a possible D gene is TRBD2 (5 bases). Trimming removed 4 bases from V and 7 bases from J, with 20 bases in between. Looked up from germline, CDR1 is SGHVS and CDR2 is FNYEAQ. The CDR3 is 16 residues long. DNA for the CDR3: TGTGCCAGCAGCTCAGATGGTGCGGGCCTGACGAATGAGCAGTTCTTC. It codes for CASSSDGAGLTNEQFF.

The rearrangement links TRBV11-3 to TRBJ2-7; 11 nucleotides line up with TRBD2. This CDR3 comprises 16 residues. The germline gives CDR1 SGHNT, CDR2 YENEEA. V gave up 1 base and J gave up 1 base; unmatched junction bases: 3. The CDR3 here is CASSLGTSGSSYEQYF. For the CDR3, the DNA is TGTGCCAGCAGCTTAGGCACTAGCGGGAGTTCCTACGAGCAGTACTTC.

V and J are TRBV6-1 and TRBJ2-7; 11 bases match TRBD2. The CDR3 has 16 amino acids. J gave up 0 bases and V 5 bases, and 6 bases lay outside the gene matches. Germline V CDR1 and CDR2: MNHNS, SASEGT. This CDR3 is CASSKGLAGISYEQYF. CDR3 DNA: TGTGCCAGCAGTAAAGGACTAGCGGGCATCTCCTACGAGCAGTACTTC.

The rearrangement uses TRBV18 and TRBJ1-1; D is unresolved. Germline CDR1 is KGHSH and CDR2 is LQKENI. There are 15 residues in the CDR3. V lost 3 bases, J lost 7 bases, and 18 bases lay in between. The CDR3 spells CASSPIGSPKGEAFF. The CDR3 DNA follows: TGTGCCAGCTCACCCATTGGGAGCCCGAAAGGTGAAGCTTTCTTT.

The sample holds one count of this clone. The chain has TRBV2 and TRBJ1-4; the D is unclear. The CDR3 covers 12 residues. V shed 6 bases and J shed 5 bases, with 7 bases lying between them. Germline CDR1 is SNHLY and CDR2 is FYNNEI. CDR3 residues: CASRQLNEKLFF. CDR3 nucleotides: TGTGCCAGCAGACAGCTAAATGAAAAACTGTTTTTT.

This chain connects TRBV27 to TRBJ2-4; 12 nucleotides agree with TRBD2. CDR3 length: 16 amino acids. J was trimmed by 2 bases and V by 5 bases; bases with no gene match: 4. Germline V gene sequence: CDR1 MNHEY, CDR2 SMNVEV (reference sequence). The CDR3 loop is CASSETSGSTKNIQYF. DNA of the CDR3: TGTGCCAGCAGTGAGACTAGCGGGAGTACCAAAAACATTCAGTACTTC.

The V call is TRBV6-5, the J call TRBJ1-3, with D unclear. The CDR3 runs 15 residues. Trimming left V 2 bases short and J 0 bases short, with 8 bases between. The V gene's germline CDR1 is MNHEY and CDR2 SVGAGI. This CDR3 reads CASSYDGSSGNTIYF. CDR3 DNA sequence: TGTGCCAGCAGTTACGACGGGAGCTCTGGAAACACCATATATTTT.

The chain couples TRBV9 to TRBJ1-5; D perhaps matches TRBD1 (5 bases). V lost 3 bases, J lost 3 bases, and 10 bases lay in between. The CDR3 consists of 14 residues. Germline V CDR1 and CDR2: SGDLS, YYNGEE. CDR3 sequence reads: CASSGDSYNQPQHF. In nucleotides, the CDR3 is TGTGCCAGCAGCGGAGACAGCTACAATCAGCCCCAGCATTTT.

The chain uses TRBV27 and TRBJ1-2; perhaps TRBD1 as D (5 bases). Trimming left V 2 bases short and J 4 bases short, with 14 bases between. Germline CDR1 and CDR2: MNHEY and SMNVEV (reference sequence). The CDR3 covers 15 residues. The CDR3 is CASSLQEGALYGYTF. DNA for the CDR3: TGTGCCAGCAGTTTACAGGAAGGGGCCCTCTATGGCTACACCTTC.

This chain uses TRBV19 with TRBJ2-1; TRBD2 is a possible D gene (6 bases). CDR3 length: 14 residues. Trimming took off 5 bases at V and 8 bases at J, with 16 bases between the two ends. CDR1 LNHDA and CDR2 SQIVND come from the germline V gene (reference sequence). The CDR3 loop reads CASSPGLASDEQFF. In nucleotides, the CDR3 is TGTGCCAGTAGTCCCGGACTTGCTAGCGATGAGCAGTTCTTC.

The chain carries TRBV6-5 and TRBJ1-1, with D unresolved. The CDR3 totals 14 residues. Germline-derived CDR1 and CDR2 are MNHEY and SVGAGI. V was clipped by 5 bases and J by 6 bases, with 16 bases between them. Here the CDR3 reads CASSEGGEAPEAFF. CDR3 nucleotides: TGTGCCAGCAGTGAAGGAGGAGAGGCTCCTGAAGCTTTCTTT.

The CDR3: CASMLRGETQYF. Here the CDR3 DNA reads TGTGCCAGCATGCTCAGGGGAGAGACCCAGTACTTC. The J gene is TRBJ2-5, the V gene TRBV6-6; possible D gene TRBD1, 6 bases. The CDR3 is made up of 12 amino acids. Trimming took 7 bases from V and 4 from J, leaving 10 bases between them. Germline CDR1 and CDR2: MNHNY and SVGAGI (reference sequence).

This clone was recorded only once. This chain joins TRBV4-1 and TRBJ2-2; D is possibly TRBD1 (5 bases). V lost 3 bases, J lost 6 bases, and 8 bases lay in between. This CDR3 contains 13 residues. The germline gives CDR1 MGHRA, CDR2 YSYEKL. CDR3 coding DNA: TGCGCCAGCAGCCAGACCAGGGCCGGGGAGCTGTTTTTT. Residues: CASSQTRAGELFF.

The sample holds a few counts of this clone. The sample carries other DNA sequences with the same CDR3. The chain combines TRBV4-1 with TRBJ2-3, with D tentatively TRBD2 (5 bases). Trimming cost V 0 bases and J 0 bases, with 13 bases left between them. The CDR3 has 17 residues. Per the germline V gene, CDR1 is MGHRA and CDR2 is YSYEKL. CDR3 sequence reads: CASSQEGAVISTDTQYF. The CDR3 DNA follows: TGCGCCAGCAGCCAAGAGGGAGCGGTCATTAGCACAGATACGCAGTATTTT.

This chain uses TRBV20-1 with TRBJ2-5; D uncertain. Germline CDR1 is DFQATT and CDR2 is SNEGSKA (reference sequence). V was shortened by 6 bases and J by 2 bases, with 4 bases between the two germline ends. This CDR3 contains 10 residues. This chain's CDR3 is CSALQETQYF. CDR3 sequence (DNA): TGCAGTGCCTTACAAGAGACCCAGTACTTC.

The chain uses TRBV27 and TRBJ2-4; 7 bases map to TRBD2. The CDR3 consists of 15 residues. CDR1 and CDR2 from the germline V gene are MNHEY and SMNVEV (reference sequence). The ends lost 6 bases at V and 3 bases at J; junction bases unmatched: 8. The CDR3 bases are TGTGCCAGCAGCACCACTAGCGTTGGCAAAAACATTCAGTACTTC. Translated: CASSTTSVGKNIQYF.

The chain recombines TRBV10-3 with TRBJ2-1, with 13 bases lining up with TRBD2. The CDR3 has 17 amino acids. Trimming removed 0 bases from V and 9 bases from J; junction bases left unmatched: 8. Germline V gene sequence: CDR1 ENHRY, CDR2 SYGVKD. The CDR3 loop reads CAISESRLAGGSGEQFF. The CDR3 region has the DNA TGTGCCATCAGTGAGTCTAGACTAGCGGGAGGAAGCGGTGAGCAGTTCTTC.

The chain recombines TRBV5-1 with TRBJ1-5; 7 bases align to TRBD1. The CDR3 covers 13 residues. Trimming cost V 0 bases and J 6 bases; bases outside gene matches: 0. Germline CDR1 reads SGHRS; CDR2 reads YFSETQ. This CDR3 is CASSLGTGQPQHF. CDR3 nucleotides: TGCGCCAGCAGCTTGGGGACAGGTCAGCCCCAGCATTTT.

V gene TRBV27 combines with J gene TRBJ1-4; D unresolved. V dropped 8 bases and J dropped 0 bases, with 10 bases sitting between them. The CDR3 runs 14 residues. Germline-derived CDR1 and CDR2 are MNHEY and SMNVEV (reference sequence). CDR3 bases: TGTGCCAGCGGCAATTACGCAACTAATGAAAAACTGTTTTTT. The encoded protein is CASGNYATNEKLFF.

V usage is TRBV28 and J usage is TRBJ1-1; D might be TRBD1 (6 bases). There are 14 residues in the CDR3. CDR1 is MDHEN and CDR2 is SYDVKM in the germline V gene. Trimming left V 5 bases short and J 1 base short, with 11 bases between. In DNA form, the CDR3 reads TGTGCCAGCAGTACAGGGTTGGCGAACACTGAAGCTTTCTTT. It yields the protein CASSTGLANTEAFF.

The genes are TRBV28 and TRBJ2-1; 11 bases line up with TRBD2. The V segment lost 7 bases and the J segment 3 bases; nucleotides outside the gene matches: 20. CDR3 length: 20 amino acids. CDR1 is MDHEN, CDR2 SYDVKM, per germline. Written as DNA, the CDR3 is TGTGCCAGCACCAACGAAGGGGCACTAGCGGGAGTTAAACGCTACAATGAGCAGTTCTTC. Protein: CASTNEGALAGVKRYNEQFF.

This clone came up a few times. The genes are TRBV6-5 and TRBJ1-1; D is unclear. CDR1 and CDR2 (germline): MNHEY, SVGAGI. This CDR3 region has 13 residues. V was shortened by 2 bases and J by 3 bases, with 7 bases between the two germline ends. CDR3 region: CASSYTTDTEAFF. DNA of the CDR3: TGTGCCAGCAGTTACACTACGGACACTGAAGCTTTCTTT.

The count of this clone is one. The gene calls are TRBV4-3 and TRBJ1-6, with D possibly being TRBD1 (6 bases). V lost 0 bases and J 1 base, leaving 19 bases between the germline ends. The CDR3 is made up of 20 amino acids. Germline V gene data show CDR1 as LGHNA and CDR2 as YSLEER. Written as DNA, the CDR3 is TGCGCCAGCAGCCAAGACCCTTCGCTTGGACAGAGGTCCTATAATTCACCCCTCCACTTT. Protein: CASSQDPSLGQRSYNSPLHF.

For this clone: Germline is not matched at one junction end, which may reflect a read error. The CDR3 is CASGLPQLAGGSSALHF. CDR3 nucleotide sequence: TGTGCTAGTGGTTTACCCCAACTAGCGGGAGGCTCAAGCGCCCTTCACTTC. The chain links TRBV12-5 to TRBJ2-5, with 12 positions matching TRBD2. The germline V gene encodes CDR1 LGHNT and CDR2 FRNRAP. The CDR3 spans 17 residues.

This rearrangement joins TRBV29-1 to TRBJ2-7, with 7 bases that match TRBD2. J was trimmed by 1 base and V by 2 bases; bases with no gene match: 8. The CDR3 is made up of 15 amino acids. Germline CDR1 and CDR2: SQVTM and ANQGSEA. As DNA, the CDR3 is TGCAGCGTTGAAAGGTGGAGCGGGACTTCCTACGAGCAGTACTTC. This encodes CSVERWSGTSYEQYF.

The V and J genes are TRBV19 and TRBJ1-5, with D perhaps matching TRBD1 (5 bases). This CDR3 comprises 16 residues. Trimming stripped 1 base from V and 2 bases from J, with 12 bases between. In germline, CDR1 is LNHDA, CDR2 SQIVND (reference sequence). CDR3 nucleotides: TGTGCCAGTAGTATAGCGGGCAGGGTGGGCAATCAGCCCCAGCATTTT. Its protein product is CASSIAGRVGNQPQHF.